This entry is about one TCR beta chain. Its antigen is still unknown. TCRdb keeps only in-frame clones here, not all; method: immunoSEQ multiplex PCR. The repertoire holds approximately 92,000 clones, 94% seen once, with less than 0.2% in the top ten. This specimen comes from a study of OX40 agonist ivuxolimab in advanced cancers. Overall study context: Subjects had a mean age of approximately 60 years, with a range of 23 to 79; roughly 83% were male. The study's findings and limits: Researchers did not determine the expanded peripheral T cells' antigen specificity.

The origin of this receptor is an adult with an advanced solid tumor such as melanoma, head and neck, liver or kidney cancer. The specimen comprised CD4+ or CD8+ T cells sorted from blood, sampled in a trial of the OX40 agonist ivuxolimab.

CDR3 region: CASSPPGHQPQHF. CDR3 nucleotides: TGTGCCAGCTCACCACCGGGGCATCAGCCCCAGCATTTT. This chain uses TRBV18 with TRBJ1-5; a weak D match, TRBD1 (5 bases). Germline V gene lookup returns CDR1 KGHSH and CDR2 LQKENI. This CDR3 comprises 13 residues. The V end was cut by 0 bases, the J end by 5 bases, with 5 bases between.